This T cell receptor beta chain was identified in a study of T cells in Graves' hyperthyroidism and ophthalmopathy. Study overall: At the time of initial diagnosis and before any treatment, peripheral blood was collected.

The ends were cut back, 3 bases at V and 11 bases at J, with 17 bases in the middle. This CDR3 has 14 residues. Germline assignment: CDR1 SGHRS and CDR2 YFSETQ. This clonotype was seen many times. Its antigen is currently unknown. Study results and limitations: Among thyroid clonotypes expanded above 0.001, most also appeared in blood. Ophthalmopathy and stable hyperthyroidism were told apart by a 13 V-J model.

Subjects aged 18 to 65 presented with newly diagnosed hyperthyroidism of less than 2 months' duration. It was RNA transcripts that yielded the amplified TCR beta CDR3 regions. First-round RT-PCR of the TCR CDR3 relied on the HTBI primer set. TCRdb used MiXCR to reprocess the multiplex PCR reads, holding one entry per CDR3 protein. The sample has about 550,000 distinct CDR3 sequences; less than 25% are singletons. The clonotype comes from a man between 18 and 35 years old with Graves' hyperthyroidism. The chain links TRBV5-1 to TRBJ2-2; D call uncertain. The sample consisted of blood. As DNA, the CDR3 is TGCGCCAGCAGCTCGAGAGACTTCCATCCCGAGCTGTTTTTT. Amino acid sequence: CASSSRDFHPELFF.